These 8 T cell receptor beta chains came from one sample sequenced in a study of Ad26.COV2.S vaccination and SARS-CoV-2 variants. The table came from immunoSEQ multiplex PCR; TCRdb's copy has only in-frame clones and leaves some out. Here the sample spans around 320,000 clones, around 86% being singletons. The treatment: around 19 received Ad26.COV2.S at low or high dose, single or two shots; 5 received placebo; per-sample allocation not given. Day 63 following the first vaccine or placebo injection was when the samples were taken. Sequencing used peripheral blood, obtained in a trial of Ad26.COV2.S vaccine versus placebo. The source of these receptors is a person aged 18-65 years who received the Ad26.COV2.S COVID-19 vaccine or a placebo.

The chain joins TRBV4-3 to TRBJ1-3; perhaps TRBD1 as D (6 bases). Germline CDR1 and CDR2: LGHNA and YSLEER. Deletions cut 3 bases from V and 4 bases from J, with 16 bases between. The CDR3 loop spans 16 amino acids. CDR3 loop: CASSHLTRGSGNTIYF. In DNA, the CDR3 is TGCGCCAGCAGCCACCTAACCAGGGGATCAGGAAACACCATATATTTT.

The chain carries TRBV30 and TRBJ1-2; 9 bases line up with TRBD1. This CDR3 spans 15 amino acids. The trim removed 1 base at V and 4 bases at J, leaving 7 bases unmatched. CDR1 and CDR2 from the germline V gene are GTSNPN and SVGIG (reference sequence). The DNA for the CDR3 is TGTGCCTGGAGTGACCCCGGGACAGGGAGCTATGGCTACACCTTC. This gives the protein CAWSDPGTGSYGYTF.

J is TRBJ1-2 and V is TRBV6-6; TRBD1 matches 7 bases. V gave up 3 bases and J gave up 8 bases; unmatched junction bases: 9. This CDR3 comprises 14 residues. Germline V CDR1 and CDR2: MNHNY, SVGAGI (reference sequence). The CDR3 region is CASSYGDSRPGYTF. The CDR3 DNA is TGTGCCAGCAGTTATGGGGACAGTCGGCCCGGCTACACCTTC.

This chain uses TRBV27 with TRBJ2-7; D call uncertain. Germline CDR1 and CDR2: MNHEY and SMNVEV (reference sequence). This CDR3 is built from 12 residues. V was pared by 8 bases and J by 3 bases, with 11 bases between. CDR3 sequence (DNA): TGTGCCAGCCGAGACAACTACTACGAGCAGTACTTC. Translating it yields CASRDNYYEQYF.

This clone was counted only a few times. Different DNA sequences within this sample yield the same CDR3. This chain uses TRBV5-4 with TRBJ2-7, with 10 bases lining up with TRBD1. This CDR3 spans 13 amino acids. From germline, CDR1 is SGHNT and CDR2 YYREEE (reference sequence). After removal of 4 bases from V and 5 bases from J, the junction contained 3 bases not matched to a gene. The CDR3 sequence is CASSLTGGNEQYF. The CDR3, as DNA: TGTGCCAGCAGCCTGACAGGGGGCAACGAGCAGTACTTC.

The chain has TRBV4-1 and TRBJ2-7; no clear D. The CDR3 runs 14 residues. CDR1 and CDR2 (germline): MGHRA, YSYEKL. With 2 bases removed from V and 0 bases from J, the gap between germline ends came to 8 bases. The CDR3 DNA sequence: TGCGCCAGCAGCCAAATAGGAAGCTCCTACGAGCAGTACTTC. It translates to CASSQIGSSYEQYF.

The CDR3 is CASSHAGTGVGGYTF. CDR3 bases: TGTGCCAGCAGCCATGCCGGGACAGGGGTAGGTGGCTACACCTTC. The rearrangement uses TRBV14 and TRBJ1-2, with 10 nucleotides matching TRBD1. The CDR3 runs 15 residues. The V segment lost 3 bases and the J segment 7 bases; nucleotides outside the gene matches: 8. Germline assignment: CDR1 SGHDN and CDR2 FVKESK.

The genes are TRBV11-3 and TRBJ2-3; perhaps TRBD1 as D (6 bases). CDR1 is SGHNT and CDR2 is YENEEA in the germline V gene. The CDR3 spans 15 residues. Trimming cost V 5 bases and J 4 bases, with 16 bases left between them. CDR3 loop: CASSPRGLRADTQYF. CDR3 sequence (DNA): TGTGCCAGCAGCCCCAGGGGTCTTCGGGCAGATACGCAGTATTTT.